This T cell receptor (beta chain) comes out of a study of regulatory T cells in long-lasting Graves disease. In the study overall: Graves' patients, newly diagnosed, had taken antithyroid drugs under 3 months.

Findings of the study overall: Segments TRBV28, TRBJ1-2 and TRBJ2-5 showed preferential usage in persistent disease.

Regarding this clonotype: Its target is unknown. At one of its ends the junction is not consistent with the germline gene, which may arise from a read error.

This sample's time point: newly diagnosed GD, antithyroid drugs for less than 3 months. The TCR library was made from RNA that had been extracted from PBMCs in TRIzol. Construction of TCR beta libraries relied on iRepertoire HTBI primers and on Arm-PCR targeting CDR3 regions. In TCRdb, the multiplex PCR reads were re-called with MiXCR into one record per CDR3 protein. Found here are 450,000 to 600,000 distinct CDR3 sequences, around an eighth of them singletons; the top ten hold over 7.5%. The CDR3 length is 14 residues. Germline-derived CDR1 and CDR2 are KGHDR and SFDVKD. In addition, the sample was reused for a study of T cells in Graves' hyperthyroidism and ophthalmopathy.

This specimen consisted of peripheral blood mononuclear cells (PBMCs), obtained at new diagnosis, from a patient treated with antithyroid drugs. The sequence was obtained from a man under 40 with Graves disease. This rearrangement joins TRBV24-1 to TRBJ1-5, with D unclear. The CDR3 sequence: CATSDPRSNQPQHF. Written as DNA, the CDR3 is TGTGCCACCAGTGACCCGCGAAGCAACCAGCCCCAGCATTTT.